Detailed here is one T cell receptor beta chain. The antigen remains undetermined. Time point: week 47, end of study. It was 300 ug of mutant IDH1 20-mer peptide that made up each vaccine dose, given with topical imiquimod. V was clipped by 8 bases and J by 2 bases, with 20 bases between them. The CDR3 loop spans 16 amino acids. Germline CDR1 and CDR2: SGHVS and FQNEAQ. Only in-frame clones appear in the TCRdb table, and some are missing; sequencing was by immunoSEQ multiplex PCR. The sample yields just over 60,000 clones, around 86% seen once. These data are taken from a study of a mutant IDH1 vaccine in newly diagnosed glioma.

This chain connects TRBV7-8 to TRBJ2-3; the D is unclear. The clonotype originates from a man aged 30-40 years with glioma. The sample was PBMCs, taken from a glioma patient whose treatment included an IDH1 peptide vaccine. This chain's CDR3 is CASHRGSRGDTDTQYF. The DNA of the CDR3 is TGTGCCAGCCACCGAGGATCTAGAGGAGACACAGATACGCAGTATTTT.